The 22 T cell receptor beta chains listed next were all sequenced from one sample in a study of blood T cell repertoires in COVID-19. This table comes from immunoSEQ multiplex PCR, and its TCRdb copy is limited to in-frame clones, with some not included. The data show more than 200,000 clones, with more than 75% seen just once and 8% to 10% held by the top ten. What was sequenced was peripheral blood. These receptors all come from a woman aged 80 or older with COVID-19, enrolled during active disease.

There are many counts of this clone. The CDR3 loop reads CASSPQVNYGYTF. The CDR3 nucleotides read TGCGCCAGCAGCCCACAGGTTAACTATGGCTACACCTTC. The V call is TRBV4-3, the J call TRBJ1-2, with D possibly TRBD1 on 5 matching bases. CDR1 and CDR2 (germline): LGHNA, YSLEER. This CDR3 has 13 residues. With 4 bases removed from V and 1 base from J, the gap between germline ends came to 7 bases.

This chain's CDR3 is CASSLVPRDTQYF. CDR3 nucleotides: TGCGCCAGCAGCTTGGTGCCGAGGGATACGCAGTATTTT. V usage is TRBV5-1 and J usage is TRBJ2-3; D is uncertain. The length of the CDR3 is 13 residues. Germline CDR1 is SGHRS and CDR2 is YFSETQ. The V end lost 0 bases, the J end lost 6 bases, and 8 bases lay between the germline ends.

The V call is TRBV6-5, the J call TRBJ2-5; 8 positions agree with TRBD2. Germline trimming cut 6 bases from V and 4 bases from J; bases unmatched to any gene: 7. The germline CDR1 and CDR2 sequences are MNHEY and SVGAGI. This CDR3 has 14 residues. The CDR3 nucleotides are TGTGCCAGCAGGACAGCGGGGGCGGGAGAGACCCAGTACTTC. This translates into CASRTAGAGETQYF.

This clone has just a few counts. This rearrangement joins TRBV7-2 to TRBJ2-5; tentatively, D is TRBD1 (5 bases). Trimming took off 5 bases at V and 2 bases at J, with 15 bases between the two ends. CDR3 length equals 15 residues. Germline V gene lookup returns CDR1 SGHTA and CDR2 FQGNSA. CDR3 nucleotide sequence: TGTGCCAGCAGCGAGACGAACCGACAGCAAGAGACCCAGTACTTC. This codes for CASSETNRQQETQYF.

The chain has TRBV6-1 and TRBJ1-1, with D possibly being TRBD1 (5 bases). Germline lookup yields CDR1 MNHNS and CDR2 SASEGT. CDR3 size: 14 residues. Deletions cut 2 bases from V and 4 bases from J, with 11 bases between. CDR3 amino acids: CASSEPGLITEAFF. In DNA form, the CDR3 reads TGTGCCAGCAGTGAACCAGGGCTTATCACTGAAGCTTTCTTT.

The chain recombines TRBV5-1 with TRBJ2-7; D may be TRBD1 (5 bases). Germline V gene data show CDR1 as SGHRS and CDR2 as YFSETQ. The V end lost 5 bases, the J end lost 1 base, and 10 bases lay between the germline ends. CDR3 length: 13 amino acids. As DNA, the CDR3 is TGCGCCAGCAGGTCGACAGTATCCTACGAGCAGTACTTC. It codes for CASRSTVSYEQYF.

V is TRBV18 and J is TRBJ1-6; no firm D call. With 3 bases removed from V and 0 bases from J, the gap between germline ends came to 9 bases. Germline V gene sequence: CDR1 KGHSH, CDR2 LQKENI. The CDR3 totals 16 residues. For the CDR3, the DNA is TGTGCCAGCTCACCTTATCCGAGCTCCTATAATTCACCCCTCCACTTT. It specifies CASSPYPSSYNSPLHF.

This clone has more than one count but fewer than ten. This sequence joins TRBV7-8 and TRBJ2-6; TRBD1 matches at 10 bases. Germline lookup yields CDR1 SGHVS and CDR2 FQNEAQ. The CDR3 contains 18 residues. After removal of 2 bases from V and 3 bases from J, the junction contained 7 bases not matched to a gene. The DNA for the CDR3 is TGTGCCAGCAGCTTAAGGGACAGGGGATCGGGTGGGGCCAACGTCCTGACTTTC. Translating gives CASSLRDRGSGGANVLTF.

In this sample, this clone turned up a few times. This sequence joins TRBV19 and TRBJ1-2, with D tentatively TRBD1 (6 bases). The CDR3 runs to 15 residues. V was cut by 3 bases and J by 7 bases, with 18 bases left in between. The germline V gene encodes CDR1 LNHDA and CDR2 SQIVND (reference sequence). For the CDR3, the DNA is TGTGCCAGTAGTATTTGGACGCAGGGGAGCGGTGGCTACACCTTC. The encoded protein is CASSIWTQGSGGYTF.

The chain carries TRBV28 and TRBJ1-5, with D possibly being TRBD1 (6 bases). CDR1 and CDR2 (germline): MDHEN, SYDVKM. The CDR3 is 20 amino acids. V shed 6 bases and J shed 2 bases, with 29 bases lying between them. The CDR3 here is CASSPWLGGDTGQGNQPQHF. CDR3 sequence (DNA): TGTGCCAGCAGCCCCTGGTTGGGTGGGGACACTGGCCAGGGCAATCAGCCCCAGCATTTT.

The CDR3 DNA sequence: TGTGCCAGCATTCGGACTAGCGGGAGGGCCCCCTACAATGAGCAGTTCTTC. This gives the protein CASIRTSGRAPYNEQFF. This chain uses TRBV28 with TRBJ2-1; TRBD2 aligns across 15 bases. Germline CDR1 and CDR2: MDHEN and SYDVKM. The trim removed 7 bases at V and 2 bases at J, leaving 6 bases unmatched. The CDR3 has 17 residues.

The CDR3 coding sequence is TGTGCCAGCAGTCCTGGGACAGGGCCCATTTCACCCCTCCACTTT. Translated, it gives CASSPGTGPISPLHF. The chain recombines TRBV28 with TRBJ1-6; 9 bases fit TRBD1. V trimming: 5 bases; J trimming: 9 bases; junction bases outside the gene matches: 8. CDR1 is MDHEN, CDR2 SYDVKM, per germline. This CDR3 spans 15 amino acids.

With respect to this clone: A junction end diverges from the germline sequence, so it may reflect a read error. The chain has TRBV7-7 and TRBJ2-2; TRBD2 aligns across 9 bases. The CDR3 is 15 amino acids. The germline V gene encodes CDR1 SSHAT and CDR2 FNYEAQ (reference sequence). The DNA for the CDR3 is TGTGCTAGCAGCTTAGGGACTAGCCGGACCGGGGAGCTGTTTTTT. This gives the protein CASSLGTSRTGELFF.

V and J are TRBV28 and TRBJ2-7; 9 positions agree with TRBD1. The CDR3 spans 15 residues. Per germline, CDR1 MDHEN and CDR2 SYDVKM. The V and J ends lost 5 bases and 0 bases, in that order; junction bases with no gene match: 5. The CDR3: CASSPPGQGSYEQYF. CDR3 DNA: TGTGCCAGCAGTCCACCGGGACAGGGCTCCTACGAGCAGTACTTC. The full variable domain, completed using reference TRBV28 and TRBJ2-7, is DVKVTQSSRYLVKRTGEKVFLECVQDMDHENMFWYRQDPGLGLRLIYFSYDVKMKEKGDIPEGYSVSREKKERFSLILESASTNQTSMYLCASSPPGQGSYEQYFGPGTRLTVT.

This clone was detected only once. V is TRBV19 and J is TRBJ2-5; 7 bases line up with TRBD2. CDR3 length equals 16 residues. After removal of 4 bases from V and 7 bases from J, the junction contained 15 bases not matched to a gene. Germline CDR1 LNHDA, CDR2 SQIVND (reference sequence). CDR3 region: CASSKGNGSGVGTQYF. The CDR3 nucleotides read TGTGCCAGTAGTAAGGGGAATGGGAGCGGGGTCGGGACCCAGTACTTC.

The chain couples TRBV30 to TRBJ2-1, with 10 bases aligning to TRBD1. Germline V gene data show CDR1 as GTSNPN and CDR2 as SVGIG (reference sequence). V shed 5 bases and J 15 bases; nucleotides not matched to a gene: 10. The CDR3 is 12 residues long. CDR3 DNA: TGTGCCTGGTCGTCGACAGGGGGCAATCCGTTCTTC. It translates to CAWSSTGGNPFF.

The V call is TRBV6-5, the J call TRBJ2-7, with 9 bases identical to TRBD1. Germline CDR1 reads MNHEY; CDR2 reads SVGAGI. Trimming cost V 10 bases and J 6 bases; bases outside gene matches: 10. There are 13 residues in the CDR3. CDR3 amino acids: CATARQGVSEQYF. CDR3 bases: TGTGCCACCGCAAGACAGGGGGTTAGCGAGCAGTACTTC.

The chain has TRBV7-9 and TRBJ1-4; 9 bases map to TRBD1. V dropped 8 bases and J dropped 8; count of bases not matched to a gene: 3. The CDR3 extends over 12 amino acids. CDR1 SEHNR and CDR2 FQNEAQ come from the germline V gene (reference sequence). This CDR3 reads CASRDRAEKLFF. For the CDR3, the DNA is TGTGCCAGCCGGGACAGGGCAGAAAAACTGTTTTTT.

The chain has TRBV7-8 and TRBJ1-2; no clear D. Germline V lookup: CDR1 SGHVS, CDR2 FQNEAQ. CDR3 length: 14 residues. The V and J ends lost 0 bases and 4 bases respectively, with 9 bases between them. The CDR3 sequence is CASSLAPSGYGYTF. The CDR3 bases are TGTGCCAGCAGCTTAGCCCCGTCCGGCTATGGCTACACCTTC. The full variable domain, completed using reference TRBV7-8 and TRBJ1-2, is GAGVSQSPRYKVAKRGQDVALRCDPISGHVSLFWYQQALGQGPEFLTYFQNEAQLDKSGLPSDRFFAERPEGSVSTLKIQRTQQEDSAVYLCASSLAPSGYGYTFGSGTRLTVV.

The chain combines TRBV30 with TRBJ1-2, with 10 bases lining up with TRBD1. Per the germline V gene, CDR1 is GTSNPN and CDR2 is SVGIG (reference sequence). J lost 3 bases, V lost 8 bases, and 9 bases had no gene match. This CDR3 is 14 amino acids long. Here the CDR3 reads CARQTGTGDYGYTF. The CDR3 nucleotides read TGTGCCCGCCAAACCGGGACAGGGGACTATGGCTACACCTTC.

The chain uses TRBV18 and TRBJ1-1; no clear D gene. Deletions cut 3 bases from V and 3 bases from J, with 11 bases between. Germline V lookup: CDR1 KGHSH, CDR2 LQKENI. There are 14 residues in the CDR3. CDR3 coding DNA: TGTGCCAGCTCACCCTCCAGAGGGTACACTGAAGCTTTCTTT. This sequence encodes CASSPSRGYTEAFF.

The sample holds one count of this clone. The V gene is TRBV23-1, the J gene TRBJ2-3, with D unclear. TRBV23-1 is an ORF; its function is uncertain. V shed 8 bases and J shed 6 bases, with 24 bases lying between them. This CDR3 is built from 16 residues. The CDR3 region has the DNA TGCGCCAGCGGGCACCTACCACTCCGGTCCGGCGATACGCAGTATTTT. Its protein product is CASGHLPLRSGDTQYF.